The entry that follows covers one T cell receptor beta chain sequence. Sequencing used immunoSEQ multiplex PCR; TCRdb keeps in-frame clones, though not all of them. The repertoire includes 71,000 or so clones, about nine tenths of them detected once, and about 15% sits in the top ten. This sample stems from a study of blood T cell repertoires in COVID-19. The CDR3 spans 14 residues. Deletions cut 0 bases from V and 4 bases from J, with 9 bases between. Looked up from germline, CDR1 is MNHEY and CDR2 is SVGAGI. Input material: peripheral blood. This rearrangement joins TRBV6-5 to TRBJ1-2; weak D call: TRBD1 (6 bases). The TCR originated in an older man in a cohort sampled during active COVID-19. As DNA, the CDR3 is TGTGCCAGCAGTTACTCTGGGGGCCGCTATGGCTACACCTTC. It encodes CASSYSGGRYGYTF.